This T cell receptor (beta chain) was recovered during a study of cytomegalovirus exposure and HLA in healthy donors. The study, taken as a whole, reports: Upon later analysis, HLA-associated TCR beta chains proved more clonally expanded than other, equally common chains. Solely CMV serostatus was available to characterize immune exposure.

The CDR3 consists of 12 residues. V was trimmed by 6 bases and J by 4 bases, leaving 10 bases between them. Per germline, CDR1 SGHAT and CDR2 FQNNGV. As to this clone: Its specificity is not known.

Healthy bone marrow donors made up the donors. The primer mix had 60 Vbeta and 13 Jbeta primers. Sequencing used immunoSEQ multiplex PCR; TCRdb keeps in-frame clones, though not all of them. The data show roughly 190,000 clones, around four fifths seen once. The genes are TRBV11-2 and TRBJ2-7, with TRBD2 as a possible D gene (5 bases). The sequencing sample was made of PBMCs. This receptor was identified in a man in his forties or fifties in good health and CMV-seropositive. The chain's CDR3 is CASRIGLYEQYF. CDR3 sequence (DNA): TGTGCCAGCAGGATAGGACTTTACGAGCAGTACTTC.